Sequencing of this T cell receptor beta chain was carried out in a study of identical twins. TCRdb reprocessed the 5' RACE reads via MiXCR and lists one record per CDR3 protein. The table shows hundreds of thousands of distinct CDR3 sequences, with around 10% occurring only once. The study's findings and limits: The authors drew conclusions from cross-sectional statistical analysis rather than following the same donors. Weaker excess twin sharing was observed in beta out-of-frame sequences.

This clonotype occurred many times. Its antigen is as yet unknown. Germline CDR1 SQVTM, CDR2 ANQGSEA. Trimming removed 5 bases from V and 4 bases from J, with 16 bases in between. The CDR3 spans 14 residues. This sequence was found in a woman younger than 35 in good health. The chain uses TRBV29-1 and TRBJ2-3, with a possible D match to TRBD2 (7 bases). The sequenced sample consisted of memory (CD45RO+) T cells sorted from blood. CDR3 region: CSVLGGQGADTQYF. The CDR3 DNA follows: TGCAGCGTTCTGGGGGGGCAAGGGGCAGATACGCAGTATTTT.